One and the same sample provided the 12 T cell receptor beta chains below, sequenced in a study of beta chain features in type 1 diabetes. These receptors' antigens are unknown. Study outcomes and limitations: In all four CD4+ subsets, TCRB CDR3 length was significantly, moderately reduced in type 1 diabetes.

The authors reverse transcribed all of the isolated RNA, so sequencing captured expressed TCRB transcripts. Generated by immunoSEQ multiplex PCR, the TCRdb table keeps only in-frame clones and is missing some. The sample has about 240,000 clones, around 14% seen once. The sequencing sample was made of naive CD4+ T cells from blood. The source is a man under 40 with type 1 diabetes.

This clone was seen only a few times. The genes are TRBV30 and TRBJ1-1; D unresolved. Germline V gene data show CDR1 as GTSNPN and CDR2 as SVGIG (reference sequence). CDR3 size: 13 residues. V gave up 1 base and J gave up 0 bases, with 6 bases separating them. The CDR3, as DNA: TGTGCCTGGAGTGGACGGGTGAACACTGAAGCTTTCTTT. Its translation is CAWSGRVNTEAFF.

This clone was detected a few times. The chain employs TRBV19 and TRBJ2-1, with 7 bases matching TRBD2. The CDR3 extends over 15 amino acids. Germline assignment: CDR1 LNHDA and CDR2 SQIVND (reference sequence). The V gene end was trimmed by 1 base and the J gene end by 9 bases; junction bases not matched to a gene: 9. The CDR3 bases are TGTGCCAGTAGTATAGCGGTGGTGGCGGGAGTTGAGCAGTTCTTC. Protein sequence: CASSIAVVAGVEQFF.

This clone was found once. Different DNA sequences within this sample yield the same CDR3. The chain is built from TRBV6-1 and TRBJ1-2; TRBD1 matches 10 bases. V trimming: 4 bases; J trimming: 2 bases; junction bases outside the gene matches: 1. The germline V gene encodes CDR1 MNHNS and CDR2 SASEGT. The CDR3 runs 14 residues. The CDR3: CASSGGQGNYGYTF. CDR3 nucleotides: TGTGCCAGCAGTGGGGGACAGGGGAACTATGGCTACACCTTC.

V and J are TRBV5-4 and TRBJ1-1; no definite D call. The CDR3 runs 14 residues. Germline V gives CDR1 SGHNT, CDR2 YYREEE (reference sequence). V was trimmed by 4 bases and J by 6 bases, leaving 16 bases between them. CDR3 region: CASSPKEGVSEAFF. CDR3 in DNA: TGTGCCAGCAGCCCAAAAGAGGGCGTATCTGAAGCTTTCTTT.

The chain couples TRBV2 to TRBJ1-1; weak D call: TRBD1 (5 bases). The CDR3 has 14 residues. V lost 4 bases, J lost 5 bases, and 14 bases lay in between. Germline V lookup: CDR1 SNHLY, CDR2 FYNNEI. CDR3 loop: CASSGQGGKTEAFF. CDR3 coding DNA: TGTGCCAGCAGTGGCCAGGGAGGGAAAACTGAAGCTTTCTTT.

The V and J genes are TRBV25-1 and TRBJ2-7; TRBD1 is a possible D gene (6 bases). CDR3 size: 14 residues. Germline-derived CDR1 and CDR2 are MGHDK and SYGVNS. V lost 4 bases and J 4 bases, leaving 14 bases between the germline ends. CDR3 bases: TGTGCCAGCAGTGTAGGGGGTTCCCAATACGAGCAGTACTTC. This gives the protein CASSVGGSQYEQYF.

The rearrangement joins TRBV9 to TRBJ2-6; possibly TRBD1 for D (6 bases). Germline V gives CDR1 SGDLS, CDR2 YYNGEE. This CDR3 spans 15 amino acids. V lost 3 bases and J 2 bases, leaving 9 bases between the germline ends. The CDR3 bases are TGTGCCAGCAGCGACAGGGTTGCTGGGGCCAACGTCCTGACTTTC. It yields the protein CASSDRVAGANVLTF. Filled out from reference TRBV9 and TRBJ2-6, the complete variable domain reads DSGVTQTPKHLITATGQRVTLRCSPRSGDLSVYWYQQSLDQGLQFLIQYYNGEERAKGNILERFSAQQFPDLHSELNLSSLELGDSALYFCASSDRVAGANVLTFGAGSRLTVL.

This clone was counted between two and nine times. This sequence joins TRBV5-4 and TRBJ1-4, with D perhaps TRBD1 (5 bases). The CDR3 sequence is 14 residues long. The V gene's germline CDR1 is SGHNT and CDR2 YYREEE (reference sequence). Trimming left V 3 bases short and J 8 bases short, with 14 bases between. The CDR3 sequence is CASSSDQGLEKLFF. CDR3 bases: TGTGCCAGCAGCTCAGATCAGGGTCTAGAAAAACTGTTTTTT.

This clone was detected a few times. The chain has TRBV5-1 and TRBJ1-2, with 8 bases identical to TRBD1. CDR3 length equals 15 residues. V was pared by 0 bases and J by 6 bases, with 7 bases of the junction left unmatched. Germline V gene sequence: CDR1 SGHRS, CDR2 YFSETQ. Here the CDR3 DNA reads TGCGCCAGCAGCTTGGCCGTTGACAGGGGACATGGCTACACCTTC. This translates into CASSLAVDRGHGYTF.

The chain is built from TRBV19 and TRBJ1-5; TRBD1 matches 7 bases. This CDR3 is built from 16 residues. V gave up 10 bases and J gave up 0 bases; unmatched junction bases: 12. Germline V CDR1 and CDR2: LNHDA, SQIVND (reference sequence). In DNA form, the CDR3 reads TGTGCCACAACCCCAGGGGGTAGAGATAGCAATCAGCCCCAGCATTTT. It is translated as CATTPGGRDSNQPQHF.

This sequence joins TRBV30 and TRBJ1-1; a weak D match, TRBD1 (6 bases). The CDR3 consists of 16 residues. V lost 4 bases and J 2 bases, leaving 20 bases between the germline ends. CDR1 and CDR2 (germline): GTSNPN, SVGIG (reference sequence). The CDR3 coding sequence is TGTGCCTGGACTTCGCCCCTCGGACAGTTTAACACTGAAGCTTTCTTT. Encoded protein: CAWTSPLGQFNTEAFF.

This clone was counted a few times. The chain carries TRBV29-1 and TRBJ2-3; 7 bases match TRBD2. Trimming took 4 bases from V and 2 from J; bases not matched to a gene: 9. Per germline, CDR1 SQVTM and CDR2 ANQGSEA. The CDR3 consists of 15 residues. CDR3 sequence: CSVGRLAAITDTQYF. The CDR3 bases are TGCAGCGTTGGGAGGCTAGCGGCCATCACAGATACGCAGTATTTT.